These T cell receptor beta chains were read from a single sample in a study of regulatory T cells in long-lasting Graves disease. One entry per CDR3 protein results from TCRdb running MiXCR on the multiplex PCR reads. The repertoire consists of approximately 470,000 distinct CDR3 sequences, with around 15% occurring once and the leading ten covering approximately 12%. These data also formed part of another study, on T cells in Graves' hyperthyroidism and ophthalmopathy.

Source: peripheral blood mononuclear cells (PBMCs), taken at new diagnosis, from a patient treated with antithyroid drugs. These receptors were collected from a man aged 35 to 55 with Graves disease. Both conserved end residues are part of each CDR3. Fields, in order: D gene, J gene, V gene, clone size, CDR3 DNA, CDR3 protein. The D gene is left open where the match is weak. Rows give clone size only sometimes, using once, few, many, or a class for an expanded clone.

-,TRBJ2-2,TRBV7-8,many,TGTGCCAGCAGCTTAAGGGGCGGGGTAGGGAACACCGGGGAGCTGTTTTTT,CASSLRGGVGNTGELFF
-,TRBJ1-2,TRBV15,many,TGTGCCACCAGCAGAGTCGAACGGGGGCTTGGCTACACCTTC,CATSRVERGLGYTF
-,TRBJ2-7,TRBV6-1,many,TGTGCCAGCAGTGAAGGAGTAGGGGCCGTGTCCTACGAGCAGTACTTC,CASSEGVGAVSYEQYF
TRBD2,TRBJ2-5,TRBV24-1,many,TGTGCCACCAGTGATTCCCTAGCGGGAGATTCCCCAGAGACCCAGTACTTC,CATSDSLAGDSPETQYF
-,TRBJ2-2,TRBV20-1,many,TGCAGTGCTAGCCGGGACAAGAACACCGGGGAGCTGTTTTTT,CSASRDKNTGELFF
-,TRBJ2-1,TRBV11-2,many,TGTGCCAGCAGCTTAGAACCTACAGGGACCCATGAGCAGTTCTTC,CASSLEPTGTHEQFF
-,TRBJ2-5,TRBV28,many,TGTGCCAGCAGCAGTAGAAGGGAGACCCAGTACTTC,CASSSRRETQYF
-,TRBJ1-6,TRBV20-1,-,TGCAGTGCTATCTCCAGGGAGGGTTTCCTACCCCTCCACTTT,CSAISREGFLPLHF
TRBD1,TRBJ2-6,TRBV12-3/TRBV12-4,many,TGTGCCAGCACCCCTGGACAGGGTGGTAGCAACGTCCTGACTTTC,CASTPGQGGSNVLTF
TRBD1,TRBJ2-1,TRBV11-2,many,TGTGCCAGCAGCTTAGCACTGACAGGGAGCAATGAGCAGTTCTTC,CASSLALTGSNEQFF
-,TRBJ2-2,TRBV19,-,TGTGCCAGTAGTAGTCGACTTCGGGAGCTGTTTTTT,CASSSRLRELFF
-,TRBJ2-2,TRBV20-1,-,TGCAGTGCTAGACCCTTTTTGAGGGGAAGCGCCGGGGAGCTGTTTTTT,CSARPFLRGSAGELFF
-,TRBJ2-5,TRBV7-9,-,TGTGCCAGCAGCTTTTTCCCCAACAGCTACCAAGAGACCCAGTACTTC,CASSFFPNSYQETQYF
TRBD2,TRBJ2-7,TRBV5-1,many,TGCGCCAGCAGCTTGGGGGCGGGAGCTACAAGGAACTACGAGCAGTACTTC,CASSLGAGATRNYEQYF
-,TRBJ1-1,TRBV11-1,many,TGTGCCAGCAGCTTGGATTTCGTGAACACTGAAGCTTTCTTT,CASSLDFVNTEAFF
-,TRBJ2-7,TRBV28,many,TGTGCCAGCAGCCCTATATCCAGAGGGGAGCAGTACTTC,CASSPISRGEQYF
TRBD2,TRBJ2-5,TRBV5-6,-,TGTGCCAGCAGCTTGAGGAGGATGGGGGGGGAGACCCAGTACTTC,CASSLRRMGGETQYF
-,TRBJ2-1,TRBV28,-,TGTGCCAGCAGTTTAGGAGGGACCCACAATGAGCAGTTCTTC,CASSLGGTHNEQFF
-,TRBJ2-7,TRBV7-3,-,TGTGCCAGCAGCTTAACTGGGCTAGACGAGCAGTACTTC,CASSLTGLDEQYF
-,TRBJ2-3,TRBV12-5,-,TGTGCTAGTGGTTTGCGCTTCACAGATACGCAGTATTTT,CASGLRFTDTQYF
-,TRBJ2-4,TRBV5-1,many,TGCGCCAGCAGCTTCGAAGCGGGCAAAAACATTCAGTACTTC,CASSFEAGKNIQYF
TRBD1,TRBJ1-1,TRBV28,many,TGTGCCAGCAGGGTGACAGGGGGCGCCGAAGCTTTCTTT,CASRVTGGAEAFF
-,TRBJ2-3,TRBV6-2/TRBV6-3,many,TGTGCCAGCAGTTACTCTGGGGGATTGAGCGCAGATACGCAGTATTTT,CASSYSGGLSADTQYF
-,TRBJ2-6,TRBV6-1,few,TGTGCCAGCAGCCTGCCCGGCAACGTCCTGACTTTC,CASSLPGNVLTF
-,TRBJ2-7,TRBV20-1,few,TGCAGTGCTCTCCGGGCAGGACCCTACGAGCAGTACTTC,CSALRAGPYEQYF
TRBD2,TRBJ2-5,TRBV24-1,few,TGTGCCACCAGTGACCCAACACTAGCGGCGCAAGAGACCCGGTACTTC,CATSDPTLAAQETRYF
-,TRBJ2-2,TRBV19,-,TGTGCCAGTAGTGCAGGGGAGGCCGGGGAGCTGTTTTTT,CASSAGEAGELFF
-,TRBJ2-3,TRBV5-6,many,TGTGCCAGCAGCTTGGACTTGGGAGTGAGGACAGATACGCAGTATTTT,CASSLDLGVRTDTQYF
-,TRBJ2-3,TRBV20-1,many,TGCAGTGCTAGGCCGGGAGCGGGTACAGATACGCAGTATTTT,CSARPGAGTDTQYF
-,TRBJ1-3,TRBV25-1,-,TGTGCCAGCAGTGAATCACCGGCGGCTGGAAACACCATATATTTT,CASSESPAAGNTIYF
-,TRBJ1-5,TRBV11-2,many,TGTGCCAGCAGCTTAACAACAGGGAATTATCAGCCCCAGCATTTT,CASSLTTGNYQPQHF
TRBD1,TRBJ2-7,TRBV18,many,TGTGCCAGCAGCCCAGGGGGCCCCTCCTACGAGCAGTACTTC,CASSPGGPSYEQYF
-,TRBJ1-3,TRBV7-2,-,TGTGCCAGCAGCTTAGACGTTGGCAGGGCCTCTGGAAACACCATATATTTT,CASSLDVGRASGNTIYF
-,TRBJ2-7,TRBV14,few,TGTGCCAGCAGCCCTAGCGGAGCAGGGGACGAGCAGTACTTC,CASSPSGAGDEQYF
-,TRBJ2-5,TRBV7-3,many,TGTGCCAGCAGCCCAAGAGGAGGGACAGAAGAGACCCAGTACTTC,CASSPRGGTEETQYF
TRBD1,TRBJ2-7,TRBV20-1,many,TGCAGTGCTACCGGGACAGGGGTTTACGAGCAGTACTTC,CSATGTGVYEQYF
-,TRBJ1-5,TRBV18,many,TGTGCCAGCTCACCTGGGGTAAATCAGCCCCAGCATTTT,CASSPGVNQPQHF
-,TRBJ2-7,TRBV29-1,few,TGCAGCGTTGAGTCCCACCAGACTGGGGACACCCCCTACGAGCAGTACTTC,CSVESHQTGDTPYEQYF
TRBD2,TRBJ2-3,TRBV5-1,many,TGCGCCAGCAGCTCGACTAGCGCCTCAGATACGCAGTATTTT,CASSSTSASDTQYF
TRBD1,TRBJ2-2,TRBV28,many,TGTGCCAGCAGTCCCGTAGGGGGCGCTGGGACCGGGGAGCTGTTTTTT,CASSPVGGAGTGELFF
-,TRBJ2-7,TRBV20-1,few,TGCAGTGCTAGATCGGGCCTTGTCTCCTACGAGCAGTACTTC,CSARSGLVSYEQYF
-,TRBJ1-1,TRBV12-5,many,TGTGCTAGTGGTCCGGAGACCCGCGGATCTGAAGCTTTCTTT,CASGPETRGSEAFF
TRBD1,TRBJ1-5,TRBV19,few,TGTGCCAGTAGTCTGACAGGGGGCACGGGTGGGAGCAATCAGCCCCAGCATTTT,CASSLTGGTGGSNQPQHF
TRBD2,TRBJ2-1,TRBV5-5,many,TGTGCCAGCAGCTTGCGGGGGGAGTACAATGAGCAGTTCTTC,CASSLRGEYNEQFF
TRBD1,TRBJ1-5,TRBV27,-,TGTGCCAGCAGTTTAGTGGACAGGGAATACAATGGCAATCAGCCCCAGCATTTT,CASSLVDREYNGNQPQHF
TRBD2,TRBJ2-3,TRBV11-1,-,TGTGCCAGCAGCCCCCCGGGACTAGCGGGAGGGGCAGATACGCAGTATTTT,CASSPPGLAGGADTQYF
-,TRBJ2-2,TRBV11-3,few,TGTGCCAGCAACCTCGCTGGGCTAGTTGACACCGGGGAGCTGTTTTTT,CASNLAGLVDTGELFF
-,TRBJ2-7,TRBV14,many,TGTGCCAGCAGCCAAGCTCGTGGGAATTACGAGCAGTACTTC,CASSQARGNYEQYF
TRBD2,TRBJ2-7,TRBV7-2,many,TGTGCCAGCAGCCGTCCTGGCGGGAGAGGTGAGCAGTACTTC,CASSRPGGRGEQYF
TRBD1,TRBJ2-1,TRBV2,-,TGTGCCAGCAGCGAGACGAAAACAGGGGCGTCCTACAATGAGCAGTTCTTC,CASSETKTGASYNEQFF